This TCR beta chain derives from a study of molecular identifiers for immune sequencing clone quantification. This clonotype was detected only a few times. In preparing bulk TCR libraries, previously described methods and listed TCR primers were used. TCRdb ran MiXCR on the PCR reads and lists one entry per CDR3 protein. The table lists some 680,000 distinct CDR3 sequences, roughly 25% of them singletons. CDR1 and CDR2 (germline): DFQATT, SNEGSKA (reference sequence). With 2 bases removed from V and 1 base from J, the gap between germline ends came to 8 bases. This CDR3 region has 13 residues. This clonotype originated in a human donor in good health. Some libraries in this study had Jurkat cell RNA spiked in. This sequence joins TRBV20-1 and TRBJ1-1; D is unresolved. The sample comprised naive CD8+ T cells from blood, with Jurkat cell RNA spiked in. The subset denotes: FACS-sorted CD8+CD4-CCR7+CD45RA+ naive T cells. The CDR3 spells CSARLRQNTEAFF. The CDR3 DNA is TGCAGTGCTAGACTGAGACAGAACACTGAAGCTTTCTTT.